This TCR beta chain was found in a study of cytomegalovirus exposure and HLA in healthy donors. CDR3 length: 19 residues. Per the germline V gene, CDR1 is SGHNT and CDR2 is YYREEE (reference sequence). V shed 4 bases, J shed 2 bases, and the junction held 15 bases outside the gene matches. Primers for the PCR totalled 60 Vbeta and 13 Jbeta. TCRdb's table, derived via immunoSEQ multiplex PCR, lists solely in-frame clones and lacks some. The sample includes roughly 120,000 clones, approximately 15% of them seen just once. This TCR derives from a woman aged 18-30 years in good health and CMV-seronegative. The rearrangement links TRBV5-4 to TRBJ2-1, with 10 bases aligning to TRBD2. The sequenced sample consisted of PBMCs. Written as DNA, the CDR3 is TGTGCCAGCAGCCTCGACAGGTTCGGAGCGGGGGGGCCCTACAATGAGCAGTTCTTC. This codes for CASSLDRFGAGGPYNEQFF. Full variable domain (outside the CDR3, taken from reference TRBV5-4 and TRBJ2-1): ETGVTQSPTHLIKTRGQQVTLRCSSQSGHNTVSWYQQALGQGPQFIFQYYREEENGRGNFPPRFSGLQFPNYSSELNVNALELDDSALYLCASSLDRFGAGGPYNEQFFGPGTRLTVL.